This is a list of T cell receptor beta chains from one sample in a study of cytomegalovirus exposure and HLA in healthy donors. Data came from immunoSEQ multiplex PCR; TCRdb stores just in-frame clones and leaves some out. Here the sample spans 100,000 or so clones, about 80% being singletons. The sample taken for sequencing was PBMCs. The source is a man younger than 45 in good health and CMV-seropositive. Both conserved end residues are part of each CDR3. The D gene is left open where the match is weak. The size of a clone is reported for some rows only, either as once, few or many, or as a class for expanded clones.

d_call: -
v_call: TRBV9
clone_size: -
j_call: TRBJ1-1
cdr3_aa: CASSVLSSTEAFF
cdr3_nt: TGTGCCAGCAGCGTACTTTCGAGCACTGAAGCTTTCTTT

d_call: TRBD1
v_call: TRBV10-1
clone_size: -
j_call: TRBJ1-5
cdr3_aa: CASNCGQVDPSNQPQHF
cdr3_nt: TGCGCCAGCAATTGTGGACAGGTGGACCCTAGCAATCAGCCCCAGCATTTT

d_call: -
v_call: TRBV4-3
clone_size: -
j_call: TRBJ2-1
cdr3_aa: CASSPLGGGPSEQFF
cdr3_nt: TGCGCCAGCAGCCCTCTTGGGGGGGGGCCTTCTGAGCAGTTCTTC

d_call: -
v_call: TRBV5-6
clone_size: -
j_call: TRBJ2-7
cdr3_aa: CASSSRTDIRSYEQYF
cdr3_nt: TGTGCCAGCAGCTCAAGGACAGACATCCGTTCCTACGAGCAGTACTTC

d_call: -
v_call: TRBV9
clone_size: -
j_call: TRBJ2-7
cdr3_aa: CASSGDSSSYEQYF
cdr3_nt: TGTGCCAGCAGCGGTGACAGCAGCTCCTACGAGCAGTACTTC

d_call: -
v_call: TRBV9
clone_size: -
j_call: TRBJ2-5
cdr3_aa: CASSVRQGETQYF
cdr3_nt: TGTGCCAGCAGCGTCAGGCAGGGAGAGACCCAGTACTTC

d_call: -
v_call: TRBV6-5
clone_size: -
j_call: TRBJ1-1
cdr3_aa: CASKQVVNTEAFF
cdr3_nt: TGTGCCAGCAAGCAGGTGGTAAACACTGAAGCTTTCTTT

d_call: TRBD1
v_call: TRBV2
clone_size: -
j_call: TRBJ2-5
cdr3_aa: CASSGGTGGRWGTQYF
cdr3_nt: TGTGCCAGCAGCGGGGGGACAGGGGGCAGATGGGGGACCCAGTACTTC

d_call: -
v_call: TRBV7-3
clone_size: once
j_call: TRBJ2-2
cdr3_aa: CASSLNGGSMALGDTGELFF
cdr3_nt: TGTGCCAGCAGCTTAAATGGCGGGTCAATGGCCTTAGGAGACACCGGGGAGCTGTTTTTT

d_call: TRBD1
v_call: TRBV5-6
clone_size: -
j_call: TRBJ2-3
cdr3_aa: CASSPGTGVVSGKTDTQYF
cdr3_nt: TGTGCCAGCAGCCCCGGGACAGGGGTCGTCTCCGGTAAGACAGATACGCAGTATTTT

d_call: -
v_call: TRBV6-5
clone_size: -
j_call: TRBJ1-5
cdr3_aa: CASSYSRGGDQPQHF
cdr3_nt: TGTGCCAGCAGTTACTCCCGGGGGGGGGATCAGCCCCAGCATTTT

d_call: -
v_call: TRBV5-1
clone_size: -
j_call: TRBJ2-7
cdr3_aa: CASSLAVGSGEQYF
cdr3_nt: TGCGCCAGCAGCTTGGCTGTGGGAAGCGGCGAGCAGTACTTC

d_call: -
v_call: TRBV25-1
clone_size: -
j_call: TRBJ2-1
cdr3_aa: CASSEQGSYNEQFF
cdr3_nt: TGTGCCAGCAGTGAACAGGGGTCCTACAATGAGCAGTTCTTC

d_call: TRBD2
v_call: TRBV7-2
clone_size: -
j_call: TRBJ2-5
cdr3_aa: CASSRGGAGETQYF
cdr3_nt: TGTGCCAGCAGCCGCGGGGGGGCCGGGGAGACCCAGTACTTC

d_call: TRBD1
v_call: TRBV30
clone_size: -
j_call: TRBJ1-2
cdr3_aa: CAWGTGDSGYGYTF
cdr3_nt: TGTGCCTGGGGGACAGGGGATTCGGGTTATGGCTACACCTTC

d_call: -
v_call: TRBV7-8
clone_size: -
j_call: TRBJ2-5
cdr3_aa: CASSPGQIFETQYF
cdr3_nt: TGTGCCAGCAGCCCAGGACAGATTTTCGAGACCCAGTACTTC

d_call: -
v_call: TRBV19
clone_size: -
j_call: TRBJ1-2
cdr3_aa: CASSIGTGIGYTF
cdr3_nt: TGTGCCAGTAGTATTGGTACAGGGATTGGCTACACCTTC

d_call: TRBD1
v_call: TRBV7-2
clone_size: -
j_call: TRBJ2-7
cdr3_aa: CASSPRQGRTYEQYF
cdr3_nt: TGTGCCAGCAGCCCGCGACAGGGGCGAACCTACGAGCAGTACTTC

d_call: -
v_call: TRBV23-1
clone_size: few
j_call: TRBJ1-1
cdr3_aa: CASSQWTENTEAFF
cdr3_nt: TGCGCCAGCAGTCAGTGGACAGAGAACACTGAAGCTTTCTTT

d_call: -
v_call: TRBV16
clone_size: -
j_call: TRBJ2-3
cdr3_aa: CASSQTGIYPSTDTQYF
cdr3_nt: TGTGCCAGCAGCCAAACGGGGATTTATCCTAGCACAGATACGCAGTATTTT

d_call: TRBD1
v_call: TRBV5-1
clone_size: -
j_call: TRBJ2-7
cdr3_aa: CASSLEQGAEQYF
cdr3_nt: TGCGCCAGCAGCTTGGAGCAGGGGGCCGAGCAGTACTTC

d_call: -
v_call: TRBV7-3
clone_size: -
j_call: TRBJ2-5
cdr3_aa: CASSLEGLRAQYF
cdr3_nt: TGTGCCAGCAGCTTAGAGGGACTGAGGGCCCAGTACTTC

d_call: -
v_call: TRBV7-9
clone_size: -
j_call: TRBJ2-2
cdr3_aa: CASSLIAQGTDAGELFF
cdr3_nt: TGTGCCAGCAGCTTAATTGCCCAGGGAACGGACGCCGGGGAGCTGTTTTTT

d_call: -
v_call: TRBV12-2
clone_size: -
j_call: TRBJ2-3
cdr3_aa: CASRSGTGSPDTQYF
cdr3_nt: TGTGCAAGTCGGTCCGGGACAGGGAGCCCAGATACGCAGTATTTT

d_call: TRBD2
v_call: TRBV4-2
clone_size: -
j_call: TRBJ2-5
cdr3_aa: CASSQVGGGGAVETQYF
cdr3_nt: TGTGCCAGCAGCCAAGTCGGTGGCGGGGGGGCAGTTGAGACCCAGTACTTC

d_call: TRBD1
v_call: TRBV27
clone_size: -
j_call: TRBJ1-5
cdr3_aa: CASSLGQSSNQPQHF
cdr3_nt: TGTGCCAGCAGTTTGGGACAGTCTAGCAATCAGCCCCAGCATTTT

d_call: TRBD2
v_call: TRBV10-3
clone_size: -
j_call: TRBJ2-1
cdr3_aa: CAISTGTSGGAYNEQFF
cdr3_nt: TGTGCCATCAGTACCGGGACTAGCGGGGGGGCTTACAATGAGCAGTTCTTC

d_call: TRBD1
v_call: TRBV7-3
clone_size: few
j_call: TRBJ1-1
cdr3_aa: CASSLTGTGNTEAFF
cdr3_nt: TGTGCCAGCAGCTTAACAGGGACAGGGAACACTGAAGCTTTCTTT

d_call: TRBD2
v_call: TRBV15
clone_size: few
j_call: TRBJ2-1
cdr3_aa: CATSRAAPSGRYNEQFF
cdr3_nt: TGTGCCACCAGCAGAGCCGCCCCTAGCGGGAGGTACAATGAGCAGTTCTTC